This T cell receptor (beta chain) was profiled in a study of T-cell reconstitution after alpha-beta-depleted transplantation in children. Unique molecular identifiers featured in how the TCRbeta library was prepared. MiXCR, run by TCRdb on the PCR reads, gives a single entry per CDR3 protein. Of some 200,000 distinct CDR3 sequences in the sample, 13% to 15% were seen once. This clonotype came up many times. This TCR derives from a human donor who donated a stem cell graft to a child with acute lymphoblastic leukemia. The starting material was PBMCs from the stem cell graft donor, obtained from the stem cell graft.

CDR3 residues: CASRRSMNTEAFF. For the CDR3, the DNA is TGTGCCAGCAGACGCAGCATGAACACTGAAGCTTTCTTT. The V and J genes are TRBV7-2 and TRBJ1-1; no definite D call. With 6 bases removed from V and 0 bases from J, the gap between germline ends came to 8 bases. The germline CDR1 and CDR2 sequences are SGHTA and FQGNSA. This CDR3 is built from 13 residues. Using reference TRBV7-2 and TRBJ1-1 for the parts outside the CDR3, the full variable domain is GAGVSQSPSNKVTEKGKDVELRCDPISGHTALYWYRQSLGQGLEFLIYFQGNSAPDKSGLPSDRFSAERTGGSVSTLTIQRTQQEDSAVYLCASRRSMNTEAFFGQGTRLTVV.